Presented here are 20 T cell receptor beta chains from one specimen sequenced in a study of blood T cells in healthy people across ages. The authors ran a second PCR of about 7 to 11 cycles using a sample-barcoded 5' primer and a J-beta primer mix. Each CDR3 protein gets one entry after TCRdb re-called the 5' RACE reads with MiXCR. The sample lists around 800,000 distinct CDR3 sequences; roughly 50% were seen once. Sequencing was performed on blood. The receptor set was obtained from an elderly man in good health.

This sequence joins TRBV6-6 and TRBJ1-5, with D perhaps TRBD1 (5 bases). Germline CDR1 MNHNY, CDR2 SVGAGI (reference sequence). CDR3 length equals 12 residues. V lost 11 bases and J 3 bases, leaving 11 bases between the germline ends. Here the CDR3 DNA reads TGTGCCTGTGGGGGGGTCAATCAGCCCCAGCATTTT. Translating gives CACGGVNQPQHF.

The chain links TRBV12-3 or TRBV12-4 to TRBJ2-1; TRBD2 matches 9 bases. Trimming took 7 bases from V and 9 from J; bases not matched to a gene: 13. This CDR3 has 15 residues. CDR3 sequence (DNA): TGTGCCAGCACCGGGGGTAGCGGGAGTTTGGCTGAGCAGTTCTTC. This sequence encodes CASTGGSGSLAEQFF.

A note on this clonotype: A much larger clone lies a single base off, so this may be a read error. This chain joins TRBV29-1 and TRBJ2-7, with 9 bases fitting TRBD1. Germline V gives CDR1 SQVTM, CDR2 ANQGSEA. CDR3 length equals 17 residues. V was pared by 4 bases and J by 1 base, with 14 bases of the junction left unmatched. CDR3 sequence: CSVVPGQGGYPSYEQYF. In DNA, the CDR3 is TGCAGCGTTGTACCGGGACAGGGAGGCTACCCTTCCTACGAGCAGTACTTC.

A few counts support this clonotype. The chain is built from TRBV28 and TRBJ2-4; the match to TRBD1 covers 8 bases. V gave up 6 bases and J gave up 5 bases; unmatched junction bases: 9. This CDR3 is built from 15 residues. Germline CDR1 reads MDHEN; CDR2 reads SYDVKM. Here the CDR3 DNA reads TGTGCCAGCAGAACGACGGACAGGGTGCAAAACATTCAGTACTTC. Its protein product is CASRTTDRVQNIQYF.

The chain combines TRBV6-2 or TRBV6-3 with TRBJ2-1; 13 bases align to TRBD2. The CDR3 has 16 residues. V dropped 2 bases and J dropped 7; count of bases not matched to a gene: 5. Per the germline V gene, CDR1 is MNHEY and CDR2 is SVGEGT. DNA for the CDR3: TGTGCCAGCAGTTACCCGGGACTAGCGGGGCCGAATGAGCAGTTCTTC. Translating gives CASSYPGLAGPNEQFF.

This clonotype turned up a few times. V is TRBV20-1 and J is TRBJ1-2; a possible D gene is TRBD1 (5 bases). CDR3 length: 15 residues. In germline, CDR1 is DFQATT, CDR2 SNEGSKA (reference sequence). The germline V and J ends were trimmed by 3 bases and 5 bases, with 19 bases remaining between them. CDR3 sequence (DNA): TGCAGTGCTAGTAGTCTGGGGCCCGAGACATATGGCTACACCTTC. Residues: CSASSLGPETYGYTF.

The chain uses TRBV20-1 and TRBJ2-4; TRBD2 is a possible D gene (5 bases). The germline V gene encodes CDR1 DFQATT and CDR2 SNEGSKA (reference sequence). Trimming removed 3 bases from V and 5 bases from J, with 8 bases in between. The CDR3 is made up of 12 amino acids. This CDR3 reads CSASGNENIQYF. Written as DNA, the CDR3 is TGCAGTGCTAGCGGGAACGAAAACATTCAGTACTTC.

This clonotype was observed a few times. The chain is built from TRBV6-1 and TRBJ2-5; the D call may be TRBD1 or TRBD2 (5 bases each). From germline, CDR1 is MNHNS and CDR2 SASEGT. Trimming left V 0 bases short and J 11 bases short, with 19 bases between. This CDR3 spans 15 amino acids. This CDR3 is CASSEALQVGTQQYF. Here the CDR3 DNA reads TGTGCCAGCAGTGAAGCCCTCCAGGTCGGGACCCAGCAGTACTTC.

The gene calls are TRBV5-6 and TRBJ2-3; no definite D call. V was pared by 0 bases and J by 14 bases, with 22 bases between. The germline V gene has CDR1 SGHDT and CDR2 YYEEEE. The CDR3 loop spans 15 amino acids. CDR3 protein: CASSLEQREHRDAYF. Written as DNA, the CDR3 is TGTGCCAGCAGCTTGGAACAGCGAGAGCACAGAGACGCGTATTTT.

This clonotype was counted between two and nine times. The chain employs TRBV24-1 and TRBJ2-5; D possibly corresponds to TRBD2 (5 bases). The V and J ends lost 5 bases and 1 base respectively, with 25 bases between them. The CDR3 runs 19 residues. In germline, CDR1 is KGHDR, CDR2 SFDVKD. This chain's CDR3 is CATSGQPRTAPFRQETQYF. In DNA, the CDR3 is TGTGCCACCAGTGGCCAACCCCGGACTGCCCCATTTCGCCAAGAGACCCAGTACTTC.

This rearrangement joins TRBV18 to TRBJ2-7; TRBD1 might be the D (6 bases). CDR1 KGHSH and CDR2 LQKENI come from the germline V gene. This CDR3 spans 15 amino acids. Trimming took off 2 bases at V and 1 base at J, with 12 bases between the two ends. CDR3: CASSPFRGESYEQYF. DNA of the CDR3: TGTGCCAGCTCACCATTCAGGGGCGAATCCTACGAGCAGTACTTC.

The chain is built from TRBV20-1 and TRBJ2-3; maybe TRBD2 (6 bases). CDR1 is DFQATT and CDR2 is SNEGSKA in the germline V gene (reference sequence). The CDR3 runs to 14 residues. With 5 bases removed from V and 3 bases from J, the gap between germline ends came to 15 bases. CDR3: CSALPGDGTDTQYF. CDR3 sequence (DNA): TGCAGTGCTCTACCGGGGGATGGAACAGATACGCAGTATTTT.

V usage is TRBV4-2 and J usage is TRBJ2-4; D is possibly TRBD2 (6 bases). The V end was cut by 1 base, the J end by 13 bases, with 32 bases between. Germline V gene data show CDR1 as LGHNA and CDR2 as YNFKEQ. This CDR3 spans 19 amino acids. The DNA for the CDR3 is TGTGCCAGCAGCCAAGGCCCCAGAATCGGGAGACTAGGGTTTGATGAGCAGTACTTC. As protein: CASSQGPRIGRLGFDEQYF.

The chain couples TRBV25-1 to TRBJ1-2; D is perhaps TRBD1 (5 bases). The CDR3 totals 15 residues. Per the germline V gene, CDR1 is MGHDK and CDR2 is SYGVNS. The V gene lost 3 bases and the J gene lost 2 bases, with 13 bases spanning the gap. The CDR3 DNA reads as TGTGCCAGCAGTGAGCGGGGCAGGACAAACTATGGCTACACCTTC. This sequence encodes CASSERGRTNYGYTF.

The V call is TRBV12-3 or TRBV12-4, the J call TRBJ2-7; 8 bases are a match to TRBD1. The J call may be incorrect, as the DNA end agrees better with TRBJ2-5. This CDR3 is 16 amino acids long. As DNA, the CDR3 is TGTGCCAGCAGTTCCCCGGGACAGGTGGGGGTTTCGACCCAGTACTTC. Amino acids: CASSSPGQVGVSTQYF.

This clonotype was seen more than once but under ten times. The rearrangement joins TRBV20-1 to TRBJ2-5; D is perhaps TRBD2 (6 bases). The V and J ends lost 6 bases and 5 bases respectively, with 19 bases between them. The germline V gene encodes CDR1 DFQATT and CDR2 SNEGSKA (reference sequence). This CDR3 contains 14 residues. This CDR3 reads CSAVRSARGETQYF. Written as DNA, the CDR3 is TGCAGTGCAGTTAGAAGCGCCCGGGGGGAGACCCAGTACTTC.

The chain uses TRBV5-1 and TRBJ2-4; 7 bases are a match to TRBD1. The ends lost 4 bases at V and 7 bases at J; junction bases unmatched: 11. The CDR3 runs 15 residues. Germline V gives CDR1 SGHRS, CDR2 YFSETQ. The DNA for the CDR3 is TGCGCCAGCAGCGAAGGGGGCGCGGGTTTTAACATTCAGTACTTC. The encoded protein is CASSEGGAGFNIQYF.

In this sample, this clonotype turned up a few times. V usage is TRBV5-1 and J usage is TRBJ1-2; D gene unclear. The CDR3 totals 13 residues. V lost 0 bases, J lost 6 bases, and 9 bases lay in between. Germline CDR1 and CDR2: SGHRS and YFSETQ. The CDR3 DNA is TGCGCCAGCAGCTTGGGTTTCCGCAATGGCTACACCTTC. This gives the protein CASSLGFRNGYTF.

This clonotype was seen only a few times. The V and J genes are TRBV20-1 and TRBJ2-5; D possibly uses TRBD1 or TRBD2 (5 bases each). Germline V gene sequence: CDR1 DFQATT, CDR2 SNEGSKA (reference sequence). The CDR3 sequence is 15 residues long. The V end was cut by 3 bases, the J end by 5 bases, with 19 bases between. CDR3 sequence: CSARAGAGSWETQYF. In DNA form, the CDR3 reads TGCAGTGCTAGGGCCGGGGCAGGCTCGTGGGAGACCCAGTACTTC.

This clonotype was detected a few times. For the CDR3, the DNA is TGTGCCAGCAGTTACTTGGTAAATACGCAGTATTTT. It encodes CASSYLVNTQYF. The rearrangement joins TRBV6-6 to TRBJ2-3; D is unclear. The CDR3 is 12 amino acids. Germline values: CDR1 MNHNY, CDR2 SVGAGI (reference sequence). Trimming took 1 base from V and 7 from J, leaving 6 bases between them.